This entry features one T cell receptor (beta chain) sequence. Antigen: not known. Trimming removed 3 bases from V and 4 bases from J, with 19 bases in between. The germline CDR1 and CDR2 sequences are SGHRS and YFSETQ. This CDR3 is built from 17 residues. Using immunoSEQ multiplex PCR, the repertoire was profiled, and TCRdb retains in-frame clones only, with some absent. The sample carries around 160,000 clones, around 90% recorded once. This record comes from a study of T cell responses to AZD1222 COVID-19 vaccine. Study-level findings and limits: Regions 160-218 and 743-854 dominated among vaccine-associated CD4 TCRs spanning spike. Just a handful of people given AZD1222 tested seropositive at baseline.

Sequences were derived from peripheral blood, sampled on day 0 of MenACWY control vaccination. This chain joins TRBV5-1 and TRBJ2-2, with D perhaps being TRBD1 or TRBD2 (5 bases each). The source of this sequence is an adult in good health. The CDR3 nucleotides are TGCGCCAGCAGCTCCGGGACCCTTACGGGATCCACCGGGGAGCTGTTTTTT. Translating gives CASSSGTLTGSTGELFF.